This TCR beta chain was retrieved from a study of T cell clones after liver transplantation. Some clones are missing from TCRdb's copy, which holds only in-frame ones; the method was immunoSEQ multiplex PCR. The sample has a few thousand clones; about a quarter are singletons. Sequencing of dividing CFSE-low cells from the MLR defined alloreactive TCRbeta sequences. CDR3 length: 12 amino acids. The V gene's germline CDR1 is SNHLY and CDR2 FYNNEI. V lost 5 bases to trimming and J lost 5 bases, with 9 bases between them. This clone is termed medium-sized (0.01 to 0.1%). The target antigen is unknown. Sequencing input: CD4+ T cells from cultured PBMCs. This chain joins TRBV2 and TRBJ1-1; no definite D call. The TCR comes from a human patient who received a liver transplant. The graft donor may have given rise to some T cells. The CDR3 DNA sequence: TGTGCCAGCAGTCGCTCCGGGACTGAAGCTTTCTTT. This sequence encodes CASSRSGTEAFF.